The following is a T cell receptor beta chain sequence with its context. Its antigen is still unknown. The table came from immunoSEQ multiplex PCR; TCRdb's copy has only in-frame clones and leaves some out. The table lists fewer than 2.5 million clones, 80% to 95% of them singletons. This CDR3 spans 14 amino acids. Germline assignment: CDR1 SSHAT and CDR2 FNYEAQ (reference sequence). The germline V and J ends were trimmed by 5 bases and 1 base, with 10 bases remaining between them. These data belong to a study of shared clonotypes between healthy human individuals. Study observations and caveats: Apart from blood, nothing was sampled; tissue repertoires likely differ.

What was sequenced was naive CD4+ T cells from PBMCs. Sample subset: CD45RA+ positively selected. The rearrangement uses TRBV7-7 and TRBJ2-3, with no clear D. This TCR was sampled from a man in his late teens or twenties in good health. Some clones in this sample may be carry-over from other donors' samples. CDR3 loop: CASSLERGTDTQYF. The CDR3, as DNA: TGTGCCAGCAGCCTCGAGAGAGGCACAGATACGCAGTATTTT.